These 18 T cell receptor beta chains originate from one sample sequenced in a study of T cells in Graves' hyperthyroidism and ophthalmopathy. There were TCR beta CDR3 regions amplified from RNA transcripts. A first-round RT-PCR of the TCR CDR3 used the HTBI primer set. TCRdb fed the multiplex PCR reads into MiXCR, producing one record per CDR3 protein. The sample holds a few hundred thousand distinct CDR3 sequences, about a sixth seen once. Sequencing input: blood. Every receptor here comes from a woman aged 60 to 75 with Graves' ophthalmopathy.

There are many counts of this clonotype. The chain combines TRBV7-2 with TRBJ2-7; D ambiguous. V lost 2 bases, J lost 2 bases, and 10 bases lay in between. The CDR3 extends over 14 amino acids. The germline CDR1 and CDR2 sequences are SGHTA and FQGNSA. The CDR3 DNA reads TGTGCCAGCAGCTTATCTGGGAATCCCTACGAGCAGTACTTC. As protein: CASSLSGNPYEQYF.

This clonotype was recorded many times. The chain has TRBV28 and TRBJ2-1; TRBD1 might be the D (6 bases). The CDR3 is 12 residues long. Germline values: CDR1 MDHEN, CDR2 SYDVKM. V shed 6 bases and J shed 6 bases, with 9 bases lying between them. Here the CDR3 DNA reads TGTGCCAGCAGGATAGGGGGCAATGAGCAGTTCTTC. Residues: CASRIGGNEQFF.

This clonotype has only one observation. A much larger clone differs from this one at a single base, so this may be a read error. The CDR3 DNA sequence: TGTACCAGCAGCTTGTTAGCGGTAGTCACAGATACGCAGTATTTT. Its protein is CTSSLLAVVTDTQYF. The chain has TRBV11-2 and TRBJ2-3; tentatively, D is TRBD2 (6 bases). The CDR3 runs 15 residues. Per germline, CDR1 SGHAT and CDR2 FQNNGV.

This chain connects TRBV19 to TRBJ1-5; 7 bases fit TRBD1. The CDR3 loop spans 16 amino acids. Germline values: CDR1 LNHDA, CDR2 SQIVND (reference sequence). V trimming: 3 bases; J trimming: 3 bases; junction bases outside the gene matches: 8. CDR3 nucleotide sequence: TGTGCCAGTAGTATTTGGGCGACAGGGTCCAATCAGCCCCAGCATTTT. It yields the protein CASSIWATGSNQPQHF.

This clonotype has ten or more counts. The gene calls are TRBV20-1 and TRBJ2-4; 9 nucleotides match TRBD2. The CDR3 is made up of 17 amino acids. Germline CDR1 is DFQATT and CDR2 is SNEGSKA (reference sequence). V gave up 4 bases and J gave up 0 bases; unmatched junction bases: 10. The CDR3 loop is CSANQAGGSQAKNIQYF. CDR3 nucleotide sequence: TGCAGTGCTAATCAGGCGGGGGGGAGCCAAGCCAAAAACATTCAGTACTTC.

This clonotype occurred many times. V usage is TRBV29-1 and J usage is TRBJ2-3; D gene unclear. Per the germline V gene, CDR1 is SQVTM and CDR2 is ANQGSEA. The CDR3 consists of 11 residues. Deletions cut 3 bases from V and 4 bases from J, with 5 bases between. The chain's CDR3 is CSVEGADTQYF. The CDR3 coding sequence is TGCAGCGTTGAGGGTGCAGATACGCAGTATTTT.

This clonotype has only a few counts. The CDR3 DNA follows: TGTGCCAGCAGAAAGAGGATTAGCTCTGGAAACACCATATATTTT. This sequence encodes CASRKRISSGNTIYF. The chain joins TRBV28 to TRBJ1-3; D gene unclear. The germline gives CDR1 MDHEN, CDR2 SYDVKM. This CDR3 comprises 15 residues. Trimming stripped 6 bases from V and 0 bases from J, with 12 bases between. Supplemented by reference TRBV28 and TRBJ1-3, the full variable domain reads DVKVTQSSRYLVKRTGEKVFLECVQDMDHENMFWYRQDPGLGLRLIYFSYDVKMKEKGDIPEGYSVSREKKERFSLILESASTNQTSMYLCASRKRISSGNTIYFGEGSWLTVV.

J is TRBJ2-1 and V is TRBV19; no firm D call. The CDR3 sequence is 13 residues long. Trimming took 3 bases from V and 4 from J, leaving 7 bases between them. Germline lookup yields CDR1 LNHDA and CDR2 SQIVND (reference sequence). The CDR3 is CASSISNYNEQFF. The DNA for the CDR3 is TGTGCCAGTAGTATTTCGAATTACAATGAGCAGTTCTTC.

In its sample, this clonotype was seen many times. The chain links TRBV11-2 to TRBJ2-2; D perhaps matches TRBD1 (5 bases). This CDR3 spans 19 amino acids. Germline assignment: CDR1 SGHAT and CDR2 FQNNGV. Trimming took off 2 bases at V and 4 bases at J, with 23 bases between the two ends. This chain's CDR3 is CASSLRVNRRYDSTGELFF. For the CDR3, the DNA is TGTGCCAGCAGCTTAAGGGTTAACAGGCGTTACGACTCCACCGGGGAGCTGTTTTTT.

This clonotype has ten or more counts. At one of its ends the junction is not consistent with the germline gene, which may arise from a read error. This rearrangement joins TRBV12-3 or TRBV12-4 to TRBJ2-1; D perhaps matches TRBD2 (6 bases). This CDR3 spans 13 amino acids. In DNA, the CDR3 is TGCGCCAGCAGCTTCGGAGGGTACAATGAGCAGTTCTTC. Its translation is CASSFGGYNEQFF.

On this clonotype itself: A much larger clone lies one base from this, so it may be a read error. V is TRBV18 and J is TRBJ1-2; 8 bases align to TRBD1. The CDR3 contains 16 residues. The germline CDR1 and CDR2 sequences are KGHSH and LQKENI. This CDR3 reads CASSPRAWGQDYSYTF. The CDR3 coding sequence is TGTGCCAGCTCACCGAGAGCCTGGGGACAGGACTATAGCTACACCTTC.

The chain combines TRBV5-4 with TRBJ2-2; D uncertain. Germline CDR1 and CDR2: SGHNT and YYREEE (reference sequence). The CDR3 runs to 14 residues. The V end lost 4 bases, the J end lost 1 base, and 8 bases lay between the germline ends. The CDR3 sequence: CASSAKGNTGELFF. In nucleotides, the CDR3 is TGTGCCAGCAGCGCCAAGGGGAACACCGGGGAGCTGTTTTTT. The whole variable domain, remainder taken from reference TRBV5-4 and TRBJ2-2, is ETGVTQSPTHLIKTRGQQVTLRCSSQSGHNTVSWYQQALGQGPQFIFQYYREEENGRGNFPPRFSGLQFPNYSSELNVNALELDDSALYLCASSAKGNTGELFFGEGSRLTVL.

The sample holds many counts of this clonotype. The chain uses TRBV6-1 and TRBJ2-3; D might be TRBD1 or TRBD2, each matching 6 bases. The CDR3 runs to 12 residues. Trimming pared 7 bases from V and 4 bases from J, leaving 9 bases between. In germline, CDR1 is MNHNS, CDR2 SASEGT. The CDR3 sequence is CASKGGSDTQYF. DNA for the CDR3: TGTGCCAGCAAGGGGGGCTCAGATACGCAGTATTTT.

This clonotype was picked up a small number of times. The rearrangement joins TRBV18 to TRBJ1-5; D call uncertain. Germline V lookup: CDR1 KGHSH, CDR2 LQKENI. The V end was cut by 3 bases, the J end by 2 bases, with 23 bases between. The CDR3 contains 19 residues. CDR3 sequence: CASSPRNPSPTSRNQPQHF. CDR3 coding DNA: TGTGCCAGCTCACCCCGTAACCCGTCCCCAACCAGCCGCAATCAGCCCCAGCATTTT.

The chain couples TRBV29-1 to TRBJ2-4; 11 bases map to TRBD2. Germline CDR1 and CDR2: SQVTM and ANQGSEA. V shed 6 bases, J shed 0 bases, and the junction held 10 bases outside the gene matches. This CDR3 is built from 17 residues. Here the CDR3 DNA reads TGCAGCGTCGTCGGACTAGCGGGCGAACTAGCCAAAAACATTCAGTACTTC. This encodes CSVVGLAGELAKNIQYF.

In its sample, this clonotype was seen many times. This chain joins TRBV15 and TRBJ2-1; TRBD2 matches 11 bases. CDR1 LNHNV and CDR2 YYDKDF come from the germline V gene (reference sequence). The V and J ends lost 0 bases and 2 bases, in that order; junction bases with no gene match: 3. The CDR3 extends over 17 amino acids. The CDR3 DNA is TGTGCCACCAGCAGAGAAAGTAGCGGGAGGGCCTACAATGAGCAGTTCTTC. Amino acid sequence: CATSRESSGRAYNEQFF.

This clonotype has at least ten counts. V usage is TRBV3-1 and J usage is TRBJ2-7; possible D gene TRBD1, 6 bases. This CDR3 spans 15 amino acids. The V end lost 0 bases, the J end lost 3 bases, and 12 bases lay between the germline ends. CDR1 and CDR2 (germline): LGHDT, YNNKEL (reference sequence). DNA of the CDR3: TGTGCCAGCAGCCAAGATTTTGACAGGCACTACGAGCAGTACTTC. The encoded protein is CASSQDFDRHYEQYF.

Ten or more counts support this clonotype. V gene TRBV6-2 or TRBV6-3 combines with J gene TRBJ2-7; D unresolved. The V gene lost 6 bases and the J gene lost 4 bases, with 10 bases spanning the gap. The CDR3 runs 12 residues. CDR1 and CDR2 (germline): MNHEY, SVGEGT. The CDR3 protein is CASRHDSYEQYF. CDR3 DNA sequence: TGTGCCAGCAGACACGACTCTTACGAGCAGTACTTC.